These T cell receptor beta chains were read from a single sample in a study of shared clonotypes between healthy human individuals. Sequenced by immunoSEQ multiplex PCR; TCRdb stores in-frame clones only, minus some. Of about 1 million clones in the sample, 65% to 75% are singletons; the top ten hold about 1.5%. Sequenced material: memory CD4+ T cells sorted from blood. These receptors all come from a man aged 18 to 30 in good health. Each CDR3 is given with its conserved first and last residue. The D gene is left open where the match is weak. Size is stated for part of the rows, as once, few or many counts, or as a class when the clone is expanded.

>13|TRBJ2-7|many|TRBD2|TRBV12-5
TGTGCTAGTGGTTTGCCCCCGGGACTAAGGCAGTACTTC
CASGLPPGLRQYF
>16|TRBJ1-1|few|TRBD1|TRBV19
TGTGCCAGTAAGACAGGGAAGGTCGGTATGAACACTGAAGCTTTCTTT
CASKTGKVGMNTEAFF
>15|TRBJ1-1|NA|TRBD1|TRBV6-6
TGTGCCAGCAGTTACCTGGGACAGGGGGGTTCTGAAGCTTTCTTT
CASSYLGQGGSEAFF
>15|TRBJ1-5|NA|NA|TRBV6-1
TGTGCCAGCAGTGAAATGGGGGCTGGCAATCAGCCCCAGCATTTT
CASSEMGAGNQPQHF
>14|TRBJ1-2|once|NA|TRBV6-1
TGTGCCAGCAGTGAATATGGACGGGCAGGGGGCTACACCTTC
CASSEYGRAGGYTF
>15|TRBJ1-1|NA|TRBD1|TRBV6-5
TGTGCCAGCAGTAGACAGGGACGGGGTAGCACTGAAGCTTTCTTT
CASSRQGRGSTEAFF
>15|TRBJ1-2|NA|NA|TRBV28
TGTGCCAGCAGTTTACCGTCGTTCTCTAACTATGGCTACACCTTC
CASSLPSFSNYGYTF
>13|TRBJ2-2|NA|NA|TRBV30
TGTGCCGGAGACACAGATAACACCGGGGAGCTGTTTTTT
CAGDTDNTGELFF
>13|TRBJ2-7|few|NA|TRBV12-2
TGTGCAAGTCGCCCTCCCCGATCCTACGAGCAGTACTTC
CASRPPRSYEQYF
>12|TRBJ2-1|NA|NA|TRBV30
TGTGCCTGGGTACGACAGATCAATGAGCAGTTCTTC
CAWVRQINEQFF
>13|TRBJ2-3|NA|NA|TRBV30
TGTGCCTGGAGCGGGGACAATCCAGATACGCAGTATTTT
CAWSGDNPDTQYF
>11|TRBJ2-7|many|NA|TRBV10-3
TGTGCCACCACTGGCTCCTACGAGCAGTACTTC
CATTGSYEQYF
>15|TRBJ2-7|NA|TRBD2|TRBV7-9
TGTGCCAGCAGCTTGGGCGGGAGTAAACCCTACGAGCAGTACTTC
CASSLGGSKPYEQYF
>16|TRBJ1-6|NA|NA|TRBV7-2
TGTGCCAGCAGCTTAGCGGGCGGAGCTAATAATTCACCCCTCCACTTT
CASSLAGGANNSPLHF
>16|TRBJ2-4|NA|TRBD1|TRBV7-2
TGTGCCAGCAGCGACGGACAGGGAAAGGCCAAAAACATTCAGTACTTC
CASSDGQGKAKNIQYF